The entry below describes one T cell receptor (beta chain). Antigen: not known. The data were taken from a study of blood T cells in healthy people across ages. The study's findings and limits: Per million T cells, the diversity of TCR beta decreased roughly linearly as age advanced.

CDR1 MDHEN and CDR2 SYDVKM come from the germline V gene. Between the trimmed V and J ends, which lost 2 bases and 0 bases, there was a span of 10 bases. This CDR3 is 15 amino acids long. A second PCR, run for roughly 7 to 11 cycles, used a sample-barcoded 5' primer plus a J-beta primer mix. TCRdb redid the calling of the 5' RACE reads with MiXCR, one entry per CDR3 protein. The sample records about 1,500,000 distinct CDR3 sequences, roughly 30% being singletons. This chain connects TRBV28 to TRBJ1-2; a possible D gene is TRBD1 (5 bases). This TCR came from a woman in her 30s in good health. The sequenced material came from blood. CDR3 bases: TGTGCCAGCAGTTTACGGGACGCAACTAACTATGGCTACACCTTC. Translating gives CASSLRDATNYGYTF.